A selection of T cell receptor beta chains follows, all from one sample in a study of shared clonotypes between healthy human individuals. Only in-frame clones appear in the TCRdb table, and some are missing; sequencing was by immunoSEQ multiplex PCR. This table holds roughly 1.4 million clones, 98% found once. Sequenced sample: naive CD4+ T cells sorted from blood. These receptor sequences come from a man aged 25-45 years in good health. The conserved cysteine and the conserved F or W are not part of the CDR3 here. A D gene is named only where the DNA matches it firmly.

D gene | J gene | CDR3 length | V gene | CDR3 protein
. | TRBJ2-2 | 12 | TRBV2 | ASSESGHTGELF
TRBD1 | TRBJ2-3 | 13 | TRBV5-1 | ASSKGQGDSDTQY
TRBD1 | TRBJ1-5 | 13 | TRBV5-6 | ASSSGTGINQPQH
. | TRBJ2-7 | 15 | TRBV15 | ATSRVLGSGASYEQY
. | TRBJ1-3 | 12 | TRBV7-9 | ASSFQGTGNTIY
TRBD1 | TRBJ1-5 | 15 | TRBV19 | ASSLVRDRGFRQPQH
. | TRBJ2-7 | 14 | TRBV4-1 | ASSQGPGLPQYEQY
. | TRBJ1-5 | 11 | TRBV30 | AWSPQGGQPQH
. | TRBJ1-3 | 12 | TRBV6-1 | ASRPSESGNTIY
TRBD2 | TRBJ2-1 | 13 | TRBV11-2 | ASTEREGTYNEQF
TRBD2 | TRBJ2-5 | 13 | TRBV7-2 | ASSLTSGSGETQY
. | TRBJ1-1 | 11 | TRBV28 | ASSPPPGDEAF
. | TRBJ1-3 | 11 | TRBV5-1 | ASSRDSGNTIY
. | TRBJ1-2 | 16 | TRBV7-9 | ASSRATLGRNRSYGYT
. | TRBJ1-4 | 13 | TRBV6-1 | ASRGLLLPNEKLF
. | TRBJ2-7 | 12 | TRBV7-6 | ASSLGTNSYEQY
TRBD1 | TRBJ2-1 | 12 | TRBV9 | ASSVGQGSPEQF
. | TRBJ1-2 | 13 | TRBV27 | ASSKTQGSRGYYT
TRBD2 | TRBJ2-3 | 14 | TRBV4-1 | ASSLAVAGVSDTQY
TRBD1 | TRBJ2-7 | 13 | TRBV5-1 | ASSFAGTGGYEQY
. | TRBJ1-1 | 11 | TRBV19 | AGAVSMNTEAF
. | TRBJ1-2 | 14 | TRBV28 | ASSLSGAPANYGYT
TRBD1 | TRBJ2-1 | 13 | TRBV19 | ASSIGGQGVSEQF
. | TRBJ2-3 | 13 | TRBV5-1 | ASSLQRGSTDTQY
TRBD1 | TRBJ1-5 | 13 | TRBV18 | ASSPITGEGQPQH
. | TRBJ2-1 | 10 | TRBV7-2 | ASSFFGSEQF
TRBD2 | TRBJ2-3 | 13 | TRBV19 | ASSMRGDGTDTQY
. | TRBJ2-7 | 11 | TRBV7-2 | ASSLNLGYEQY
. | TRBJ1-5 | 10 | TRBV5-4 | ASSSDSSPQH
. | TRBJ2-3 | 11 | TRBV28 | ASSSPDVDTQY
TRBD2 | TRBJ2-1 | 13 | TRBV27 | ASSSLAGAYNEQF
TRBD1 | TRBJ1-5 | 17 | TRBV4-2 | ASSRTQGGQRGRIQPLH
. | TRBJ1-3 | 11 | TRBV30 | AWSSQGGNTIY
TRBD2 | TRBJ2-1 | 13 | TRBV7-2 | ASIPPGLHYNEQF
TRBD1 | TRBJ1-2 | 15 | TRBV28 | ASSPRDRARINYGYT
TRBD1 | TRBJ1-1 | 11 | TRBV5-1 | ASSRGGGTEAF
. | TRBJ2-1 | 16 | TRBV7-9 | ASSQPTRLYSSYNEQF
. | TRBJ2-7 | 12 | TRBV28 | ASSQLDGSYEQY
TRBD2 | TRBJ2-7 | 12 | TRBV11-2 | ASSLGIGRGEQY
. | TRBJ2-3 | 11 | TRBV4-3 | ASSQDFLALQY
TRBD2 | TRBJ2-1 | 13 | TRBV11-2 | ASSRGLAEYNEQF
. | TRBJ2-1 | 13 | TRBV5-1 | ASSFGRSSYNEQF
. | TRBJ1-4 | 12 | TRBV2 | ASSEGATNEKLF
. | TRBJ1-1 | 12 | TRBV9 | ASSADPMNTEAF
. | TRBJ1-5 | 12 | TRBV19 | ASGGGTFGQPQH
TRBD2 | TRBJ2-7 | 14 | TRBV6-7 | ASSQWRSSGSYEQY
TRBD2 | TRBJ2-1 | 14 | TRBV7-9 | ASSSTAGLAANEQF
TRBD2 | TRBJ2-7 | 12 | TRBV29-1 | SVGRGLAGDEQY
TRBD2 | TRBJ2-2 | 13 | TRBV5-4 | ASSRTSPNTGELF
. | TRBJ2-7 | 12 | TRBV19 | ASSTVGKTYEQY
TRBD2 | TRBJ2-3 | 16 | TRBV7-6 | ASSLGWGTSGNTDTQY
TRBD1 | TRBJ1-1 | 12 | TRBV19 | ASSRWTGSTEAF
TRBD1 | TRBJ1-2 | 13 | TRBV6-1 | ASSRSGTANYGYT
. | TRBJ2-3 | 10 | TRBV2 | ASRRWGDTQY